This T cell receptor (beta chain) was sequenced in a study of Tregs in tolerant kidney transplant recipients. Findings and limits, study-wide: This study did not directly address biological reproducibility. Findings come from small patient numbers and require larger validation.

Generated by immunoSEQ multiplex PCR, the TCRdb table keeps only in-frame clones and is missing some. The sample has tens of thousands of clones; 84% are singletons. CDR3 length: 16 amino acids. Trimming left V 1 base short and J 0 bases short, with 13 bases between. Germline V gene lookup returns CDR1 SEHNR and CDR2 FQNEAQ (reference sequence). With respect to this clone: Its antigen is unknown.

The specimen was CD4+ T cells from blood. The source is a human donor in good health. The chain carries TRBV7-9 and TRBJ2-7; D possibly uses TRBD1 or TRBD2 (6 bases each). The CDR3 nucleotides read TGTGCCAGCAGCTTAGATTGGGGGGCAAGCTCCTACGAGCAGTACTTC. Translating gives CASSLDWGASSYEQYF.